One and the same sample provided the 31 T cell receptor beta chains below, sequenced in a study of metastatic and nonmetastatic thyroid tumors. Every patient underwent thyroid surgery untreated. TCRdb re-processed the PCR reads through MiXCR. The data show roughly 22,000 clones, about a third seen once. Material: blood. Source of these receptors: a male donor with papillary thyroid cancer or a benign thyroid nodule (not recorded which). Some clones in this sample may be carry-over from other donors' samples.

In its sample, this clone was seen many times. The chain uses TRBV3-1 and TRBJ2-6, with D perhaps matching TRBD1 (5 bases). The CDR3 loop spans 21 amino acids. CDR1 is LGHDT, CDR2 YNNKEL, per germline (reference sequence). V was trimmed by 1 base and J by 4 bases, leaving 26 bases between them. CDR3: CASSQALSLVTGTFGANVLTF. CDR3 DNA: TGTGCCAGCAGCCAAGCCCTTTCCCTTGTTACAGGTACGTTCGGGGCCAACGTCCTGACTTTC.

There are many counts of this clone. This sequence joins TRBV5-6 and TRBJ2-5; unclear D gene. CDR1 and CDR2 from the germline V gene are SGHDT and YYEEEE. Trimming left V 0 bases short and J 5 bases short, with 5 bases between. The CDR3 spans 12 residues. The CDR3 is CASSLAAETQYF. The CDR3 DNA reads TGTGCCAGCAGCTTGGCCGCGGAGACCCAGTACTTC.

This clone was recorded at least ten times. The chain links TRBV7-3 to TRBJ2-2; possible D gene TRBD2, 5 bases. V lost 3 bases and J lost 0, with 11 bases in between. Germline V gene data show CDR1 as SGHTA and CDR2 as FQGTGA. This CDR3 contains 16 residues. CDR3 residues: CASSLAVSANTGELFF. CDR3 nucleotides: TGTGCCAGCAGCTTGGCGGTTAGCGCGAACACCGGGGAGCTGTTTTTT. The entire variable domain, with the rest obtained from reference TRBV7-3 and TRBJ2-2, is as follows: GAGVSQTPSNKVTEKGKYVELRCDPISGHTALYWYRQSLGQGPEFLIYFQGTGAADDSGLPNDRFFAVRPEGSVSTLKIQRTERGDSAVYLCASSLAVSANTGELFFGEGSRLTVL.

This chain joins TRBV4-1 and TRBJ1-4; D perhaps matches TRBD1 (6 bases). This CDR3 region has 15 residues. Trimming removed 4 bases at V and 5 bases at J, with 14 bases between. The germline gives CDR1 MGHRA, CDR2 YSYEKL. The CDR3 region has the DNA TGCGCCAGCAGCCCCCGACAGGTCTTAAATGAAAAACTGTTTTTT. Translating it yields CASSPRQVLNEKLFF.

The table lists this clone with many counts. Other nucleotide sequences from this sample produce the same CDR3. The chain has TRBV10-3 and TRBJ2-3, with D tentatively TRBD1 (6 bases). The CDR3 consists of 15 residues. Germline V lookup: CDR1 ENHRY, CDR2 SYGVKD. Trimming removed 10 bases from V and 3 bases from J, with 20 bases in between. CDR3 bases: TGTGCCACGGAAAGGACAGCCCCTGGGACAGATACGCAGTATTTT. Translation: CATERTAPGTDTQYF.

This clone turned up a few times. The chain has TRBV12-3 or TRBV12-4 and TRBJ2-1; weak D call: TRBD2 (5 bases). The V end was cut by 0 bases, the J end by 4 bases, with 10 bases between. This CDR3 region has 15 residues. CDR3 loop: CASSLAGDMYNEQFF. The DNA of the CDR3 is TGTGCCAGCAGTTTAGCGGGAGATATGTACAATGAGCAGTTCTTC.

This chain links TRBV6-1 with TRBJ1-1; D might be TRBD1 (6 bases). The CDR3 spans 17 residues. Looked up from germline, CDR1 is MNHNS and CDR2 is SASEGT. With 3 bases removed from V and 1 base from J, the gap between germline ends came to 18 bases. CDR3 protein: CASSEGGGAFKNTEAFF. DNA of the CDR3: TGTGCCAGCAGTGAGGGCGGGGGCGCGTTCAAGAACACTGAAGCTTTCTTT.

By proportion, this clone is medium-sized. For the CDR3, the DNA is TGTGCCAGCAGGAGCGGGAGCTACGAGCAGTACTTC. This codes for CASRSGSYEQYF. The rearrangement joins TRBV3-1 to TRBJ2-7, with 8 positions matching TRBD2. This CDR3 is 12 amino acids long. The V gene's germline CDR1 is LGHDT and CDR2 YNNKEL (reference sequence). The J segment lost 3 bases and the V segment lost 6 bases, leaving 1 base of the junction unmatched.

This clone is labeled medium-sized. This chain joins TRBV27 and TRBJ1-1, with 9 bases matching TRBD1. CDR1 MNHEY and CDR2 SMNVEV come from the germline V gene (reference sequence). With V trimmed by 4 bases and J by 0 bases, 3 bases remained unmatched. The CDR3 covers 15 residues. The CDR3 sequence is CASSSGQGMNTEAFF. CDR3 nucleotides: TGTGCCAGCAGTTCCGGACAGGGGATGAACACTGAAGCTTTCTTT.

Judged by abundance, this clone is medium-sized (0.01 to 0.1%). The chain joins TRBV28 to TRBJ1-6; D unclear. This CDR3 is built from 16 residues. The V gene's germline CDR1 is MDHEN and CDR2 SYDVKM. Trimming removed 6 bases from V and 5 bases from J, with 17 bases in between. The CDR3 nucleotides read TGTGCCAGCAGCATCCGCTCAGGAGGAAATAATTCACCCCTCCACTTT. It encodes CASSIRSGGNNSPLHF.

This sequence joins TRBV30 and TRBJ1-5; 8 bases line up with TRBD1. CDR1 is GTSNPN, CDR2 SVGIG, per germline (reference sequence). CDR3 length: 14 amino acids. The J segment lost 6 bases and the V segment lost 1 base, leaving 5 bases of the junction unmatched. The CDR3 loop reads CAWSAGQGSQPQHF. The CDR3 DNA reads as TGTGCCTGGAGTGCCGGACAGGGCAGTCAGCCCCAGCATTTT.

This sequence joins TRBV20-1 and TRBJ2-7; 7 nucleotides align to TRBD1. Germline CDR1 is DFQATT and CDR2 is SNEGSKA (reference sequence). V was pared by 5 bases and J by 2 bases, with 9 bases of the junction left unmatched. This CDR3 has 14 residues. The CDR3 reads CSAQGMTGTYEQYF. The DNA of the CDR3 is TGCAGTGCTCAGGGTATGACAGGGACCTACGAGCAGTACTTC.

The V call is TRBV11-2, the J call TRBJ1-1; 9 bases map to TRBD1. Germline-derived CDR1 and CDR2 are SGHAT and FQNNGV. The CDR3 has 16 amino acids. The V and J ends lost 5 bases and 1 base, in that order; junction bases with no gene match: 8. This CDR3 reads CASSTGTGLGNTEAFF. In nucleotides, the CDR3 is TGTGCCAGCAGCACCGGGACAGGGTTAGGGAACACTGAAGCTTTCTTT.

This clone was seen repeatedly, ten times or more. The chain has TRBV10-3 and TRBJ1-5; possibly TRBD1 for D (5 bases). V was cut by 10 bases and J by 4 bases, with 17 bases left in between. Germline CDR1 reads ENHRY; CDR2 reads SYGVKD. The CDR3 length is 14 residues. The CDR3 bases are TGTGCCACCTATTCAGGGTTACGAAATCAGCCCCAGCATTTT. Amino acids: CATYSGLRNQPQHF.

The chain carries TRBV7-2 and TRBJ2-7; perhaps D is TRBD1 or TRBD2 (5 bases each). Germline values: CDR1 SGHTA, CDR2 FQGNSA. CDR3 length equals 14 residues. The V gene lost 5 bases and the J gene lost 3 bases, with 14 bases spanning the gap. The CDR3 reads CASSPGTGGYEQYF. Here the CDR3 DNA reads TGTGCCAGCAGCCCGGGGACCGGAGGCTACGAGCAGTACTTC.

The sample holds a few counts of this clone. The chain employs TRBV6-4 and TRBJ2-1; 8 bases align to TRBD1. The trim removed 0 bases at V and 9 bases at J, leaving 10 bases unmatched. The CDR3 totals 16 residues. Germline loops: CDR1 MRHNA, CDR2 SNTAGT. The CDR3 protein is CASSDSSQGAGGEQFF. The DNA for the CDR3 is TGTGCCAGCAGTGACTCCAGTCAGGGGGCTGGTGGTGAGCAGTTCTTC.

The chain employs TRBV3-1 and TRBJ1-2, with 7 nucleotides matching TRBD1. The CDR3 has 15 residues. CDR1 is LGHDT and CDR2 is YNNKEL in the germline V gene (reference sequence). V lost 4 bases to trimming and J lost 2 bases; unmatched junction nucleotides: 7. CDR3 DNA: TGTGCCAGCAGCCTTCGACAGGGAAAGAACTATGGCTACACCTTC. It codes for CASSLRQGKNYGYTF.

The chain couples TRBV18 to TRBJ1-3; D unresolved. This CDR3 region has 17 residues. Trimming stripped 3 bases from V and 0 bases from J, with 15 bases between. Germline CDR1 KGHSH, CDR2 LQKENI. The CDR3 is CASSPLQTVDSGNTIYF. The CDR3 region has the DNA TGTGCCAGCTCACCCCTCCAGACCGTCGACTCTGGAAACACCATATATTTT. Complete variable domain (other parts from reference TRBV18 and TRBJ1-3): NAGVMQNPRHLVRRRGQEARLRCSPMKGHSHVYWYRQLPEEGLKFMVYLQKENIIDESGMPKERFSAEFPKEGPSILRIQQVVRGDSAAYFCASSPLQTVDSGNTIYFGEGSWLTVV.

This clone ranks as medium-sized (0.01 to 0.1%). The genes are TRBV5-1 and TRBJ2-7; a possible D gene is TRBD1 (6 bases). The V end was cut by 4 bases, the J end by 1 base, with 12 bases between. CDR1 is SGHRS, CDR2 YFSETQ, per germline. This CDR3 has 14 amino acids. The CDR3 region is CASSQQGTSYEQYF. DNA for the CDR3: TGCGCCAGCAGCCAACAGGGAACGTCCTACGAGCAGTACTTC.

This clone has only one observation. The chain uses TRBV11-3 and TRBJ1-2; 11 bases are shared with TRBD1. In germline, CDR1 is SGHNT, CDR2 YENEEA. CDR3 length: 15 amino acids. Trimming at V came to 3 bases and at J to 7 bases, leaving 7 bases not matched to a gene. The CDR3 region has the DNA TGTGCCAGCAGCTTGGACAGGGGGCAAGGCTCTGGCTACACCTTC. This translates into CASSLDRGQGSGYTF.

This clone was seen repeatedly, ten times or more. V usage is TRBV6-2 or TRBV6-3 and J usage is TRBJ2-7; 7 positions match TRBD1. Germline CDR1 is MNHEY and CDR2 is SVGEGT. The CDR3 covers 16 residues. The ends lost 5 bases at V and 2 bases at J; junction bases unmatched: 12. The CDR3: CASSTPGGQRAYEQYF. The CDR3 DNA sequence: TGTGCCAGCAGTACCCCTGGGGGACAGAGGGCCTACGAGCAGTACTTC.

This clone was recorded many times. A much larger clone is a single base away; this may be a read error. Other DNA sequences in the same sample also yield this CDR3. The chain joins TRBV5-1 to TRBJ2-2; D possibly corresponds to TRBD2 (7 bases). The V gene's germline CDR1 is SGHRS and CDR2 YFSETQ. The V and J ends lost 4 bases and 1 base respectively, with 14 bases between them. The CDR3 is 16 residues long. The CDR3 DNA reads TGCGCCAGCAGCCTCCAGGGAGGGGGGAACACCGGGGAGCTGTTTTTT. Amino acid sequence: CASSLQGGGNTGELFF.

This chain joins TRBV5-1 and TRBJ2-6; no clear D. The CDR3 is 14 residues long. Germline loops: CDR1 SGHRS, CDR2 YFSETQ. The V and J ends lost 7 bases and 0 bases respectively, with 8 bases between them. The CDR3 DNA reads as TGCGCCAGCCAGACCCGCTCTGGGGCCAACGTCCTGACTTTC. It codes for CASQTRSGANVLTF.

The chain uses TRBV27 and TRBJ1-3; D is uncertain. The V gene's germline CDR1 is MNHEY and CDR2 SMNVEV (reference sequence). The V gene lost 5 bases and the J gene lost 0 bases, with 5 bases spanning the gap. The CDR3 spans 13 residues. The CDR3 protein is CASSPNSGNTIYF. The CDR3, as DNA: TGTGCCAGCAGTCCCAACTCTGGAAACACCATATATTTT.

The chain combines TRBV20-1 with TRBJ1-2; TRBD1 might be the D (5 bases). This CDR3 comprises 13 residues. V gave up 4 bases and J gave up 6 bases, with 15 bases separating them. Germline CDR1 reads DFQATT; CDR2 reads SNEGSKA (reference sequence). Written as DNA, the CDR3 is TGCAGTGCTATGCGGCAGGGCGAGGATGGCTACACCTTC. It is translated as CSAMRQGEDGYTF.

This clone was picked up many times. This sequence joins TRBV6-1 and TRBJ2-7; 8 bases are shared with TRBD1. CDR3 size: 15 residues. After removal of 5 bases from V and 6 bases from J, the junction contained 12 bases not matched to a gene. Germline V CDR1 and CDR2: MNHNS, SASEGT. The CDR3 coding sequence is TGTGCCAGCAGTACCCCGGGACAGGCACCTTTCGAGCAGTACTTC. It yields the protein CASSTPGQAPFEQYF.

The table lists this clone with many counts. The chain recombines TRBV19 with TRBJ2-1; 12 bases map to TRBD2. Per germline, CDR1 LNHDA and CDR2 SQIVND (reference sequence). This CDR3 is 15 amino acids long. The J segment lost 9 bases and the V segment lost 1 base, leaving 4 bases of the junction unmatched. The CDR3 here is CASSIGLAGVGEQFF. The DNA of the CDR3 is TGTGCCAGTAGTATAGGACTAGCGGGAGTGGGTGAGCAGTTCTTC.

This rearrangement joins TRBV11-2 to TRBJ2-3; D call uncertain. The CDR3 is made up of 16 amino acids. The V end lost 0 bases, the J end lost 5 bases, and 15 bases lay between the germline ends. CDR1 and CDR2 from the germline V gene are SGHAT and FQNNGV. The CDR3 DNA is TGTGCCAGCAGCTTAGAGTCAATCCCCGTGGGAGATACGCAGTATTTT. Translation gives CASSLESIPVGDTQYF.

The chain uses TRBV2 and TRBJ2-7; a possible D gene is TRBD2 (5 bases). The germline V gene has CDR1 SNHLY and CDR2 FYNNEI. Trimming left V 6 bases short and J 5 bases short, with 17 bases between. The CDR3 totals 14 residues. CDR3 DNA sequence: TGTGCCAGCAGGGGTTCCTTAGGACTTGACGAGCAGTACTTC. Residues: CASRGSLGLDEQYF.

The count of this clone is one. The chain employs TRBV11-2 and TRBJ2-3; D is possibly TRBD2 (5 bases). The CDR3 runs 15 residues. CDR1 and CDR2 (germline): SGHAT, FQNNGV. Trimming left V 0 bases short and J 5 bases short, with 12 bases between. CDR3 bases: TGTGCCAGCAGCTTAGAGAGGGTACCTGGAGATACGCAGTATTTT. Its protein is CASSLERVPGDTQYF. Complete variable domain (other parts from reference TRBV11-2 and TRBJ2-3): EAGVAQSPRYKIIEKRQSVAFWCNPISGHATLYWYQQILGQGPKLLIQFQNNGVVDDSQLPKDRFSAERLKGVDSTLKIQPAKLEDSAVYLCASSLERVPGDTQYFGPGTRLTVL.

This clone was counted ten times or more. V and J are TRBV3-1 and TRBJ1-5; tentatively, D is TRBD1 (6 bases). There are 16 residues in the CDR3. Per the germline V gene, CDR1 is LGHDT and CDR2 is YNNKEL (reference sequence). V was clipped by 1 base and J by 7 bases, with 17 bases between them. For the CDR3, the DNA is TGTGCCAGCAGCCAAGGAACCCACAGGGTTGGGCAGCCCCAGCATTTT. Its translation: CASSQGTHRVGQPQHF.